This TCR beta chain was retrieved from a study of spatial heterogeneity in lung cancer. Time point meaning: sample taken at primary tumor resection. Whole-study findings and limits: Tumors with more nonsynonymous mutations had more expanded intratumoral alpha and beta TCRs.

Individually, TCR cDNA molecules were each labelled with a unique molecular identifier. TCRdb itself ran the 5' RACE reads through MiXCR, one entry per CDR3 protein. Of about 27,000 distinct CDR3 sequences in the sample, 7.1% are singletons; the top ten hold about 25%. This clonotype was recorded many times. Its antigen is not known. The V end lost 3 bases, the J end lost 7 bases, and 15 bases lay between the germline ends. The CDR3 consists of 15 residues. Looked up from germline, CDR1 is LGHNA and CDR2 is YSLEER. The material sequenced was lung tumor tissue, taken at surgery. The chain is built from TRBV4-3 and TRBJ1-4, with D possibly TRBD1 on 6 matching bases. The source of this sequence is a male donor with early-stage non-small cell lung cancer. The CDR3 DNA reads TGCGCCAGCAGCCACGGTACAGGGTTAAGTGAAAAACTGTTTTTT. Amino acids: CASSHGTGLSEKLFF.